Listed here is a single TCR beta chain. TCRdb's copy holds only in-frame clones and misses some; the assay was immunoSEQ multiplex PCR. The sample has tens of thousands of clones; about 90% are singletons. The record originates from a study of graft-versus-host responses after intestinal transplantation. About the research overall: Grafts that recipients had were multivisceral, liver-intestinal, or isolated intestinal transplants. Recipients were all induced with anti-thymocyte globulin, then given tacrolimus and steroids for 3 to 4 years.

The TCR was taken from a human patient who received an intestinal transplant, so some T cells may come from the graft donor. The specimen comprised PBMCs, sampled 98 days after intestinal transplantation.

DNA for the CDR3: TGTGCCAGCAGTCTCCTTAAGCCTGGAAACACCATATATTTT. It specifies CASSLLKPGNTIYF. The rearrangement links TRBV6-4 to TRBJ1-3; D gene unclear. V dropped 5 bases and J dropped 2 bases, with 10 bases sitting between them. The CDR3 has 14 residues. Germline assignment: CDR1 MRHNA and CDR2 SNTAGT.